This T cell receptor beta chain was obtained from a study of blood T cell repertoires in COVID-19. Study details: PBMCs, B-cell-depleted T cells, or T cells provided the cDNA or gDNA that made up the material.

The CDR3 is 15 amino acids. Germline V gene sequence: CDR1 MDHEN, CDR2 SYDVKM. Trimming removed 6 bases from V and 3 bases from J, with 15 bases in between. Per the original methods: Estimated nucleated cell counts came from reference gene primer amplification. Measured with immunoSEQ multiplex PCR; TCRdb has only the in-frame clones, and not every one. V, J and clone size reflect that table, while D and trimming were determined from the DNA. This sample carries more than 200,000 clones, less than 90% of them seen once, and the ten largest clones take under 3%. The V and J genes are TRBV28 and TRBJ1-5; no clear D gene. This TCR derives from a woman between 65 and 79 years old with active or convalescent COVID-19. The sequenced sample consisted of peripheral blood. The CDR3 sequence: CASSPPWRHNQPQHF. The CDR3 nucleotides read TGTGCCAGCAGCCCCCCATGGCGGCACAATCAGCCCCAGCATTTT.